Listed here are 7 T cell receptor beta chains from one sample, sequenced in a study of response to subunit inactivated influenza vaccine. MiXCR, applied by TCRdb to the RT-PCR reads, yields one record per CDR3 protein. Found here are hundreds of thousands of distinct CDR3 sequences, roughly 12% of them singletons; the top ten hold approximately 11%. The same specimen was also included in a second study, on T cells expressing NK-cell markers. From that paper: 5'RACE template switching with UMIs produced the TCR beta cDNA.

Sequenced here: PBMCs from blood, sampled on the day of vaccination. These receptors were taken from a man over 45 who received an inactivated influenza vaccine.

The chain carries TRBV7-2 and TRBJ2-7; D perhaps matches TRBD2 (5 bases). Looked up from germline, CDR1 is SGHTA and CDR2 is FQGNSA. V lost 5 bases to trimming and J lost 2 bases, with 16 bases between them. There are 15 residues in the CDR3. In nucleotides, the CDR3 is TGTGCCAGCAGCCTCACCTCGGCCGGGGCCTACGAGCAGTACTTC. The encoded protein is CASSLTSAGAYEQYF. The complete variable domain, with remaining parts taken from reference TRBV7-2 and TRBJ2-7, reads GAGVSQSPSNKVTEKGKDVELRCDPISGHTALYWYRQSLGQGLEFLIYFQGNSAPDKSGLPSDRFSAERTGGSVSTLTIQRTQQEDSAVYLCASSLTSAGAYEQYFGPGTRLTVT.

V and J are TRBV4-1 and TRBJ2-1; 10 bases fit TRBD1. CDR3 length: 15 residues. CDR1 MGHRA and CDR2 YSYEKL come from the germline V gene. After removal of 5 bases from V and 6 bases from J, the junction contained 7 bases not matched to a gene. As DNA, the CDR3 is TGCGCCAGCAGCTTTCTGGACAGGGGGAGCAATGAGCAGTTCTTC. This translates into CASSFLDRGSNEQFF.

This rearrangement joins TRBV15 to TRBJ1-5; D may be TRBD1 (6 bases). Trimming removed 2 bases from V and 5 bases from J, with 13 bases in between. Germline V CDR1 and CDR2: LNHNV, YYDKDF (reference sequence). This CDR3 region has 15 residues. The CDR3 DNA sequence: TGTGCCACCAGCAGACACAGGGCGCGGGATCAGCCCCAGCATTTT. Translated, it gives CATSRHRARDQPQHF.

This clonotype has more than one count but fewer than ten. The chain is built from TRBV5-1 and TRBJ2-3; no clear D. CDR1 and CDR2 from the germline V gene are SGHRS and YFSETQ. The CDR3 runs 13 residues. The ends were cut back, 4 bases at V and 5 bases at J, with 11 bases in the middle. The CDR3 here is CASSAEHRDTQYF. DNA for the CDR3: TGCGCCAGCAGCGCAGAACATAGAGATACGCAGTATTTT.

Written as DNA, the CDR3 is TGTGCCAGCAGCTTAAGTTGGCCCCCGACCTACGAGCAGTACTTC. Its translation is CASSLSWPPTYEQYF. This chain uses TRBV11-3 with TRBJ2-7; no firm D call. The CDR3 consists of 15 residues. Germline V gene data show CDR1 as SGHNT and CDR2 as YENEEA. V was trimmed by 2 bases and J by 2 bases, leaving 13 bases between them.

This clonotype was observed a handful of times. V is TRBV12-3 or TRBV12-4 and J is TRBJ2-1; D unclear. V was clipped by 3 bases and J by 4 bases, with 13 bases between them. The CDR3 covers 15 residues. The CDR3 DNA reads as TGTGCCAGCAGTTTTTCTCCCGCTAAATACAATGAGCAGTTCTTC. Protein sequence: CASSFSPAKYNEQFF.

In this sample, this clonotype turned up many times. The rearrangement links TRBV7-2 to TRBJ1-5, with TRBD1 as a possible D gene (5 bases). CDR1 is SGHTA and CDR2 is FQGNSA in the germline V gene. The germline V and J ends were trimmed by 1 base and 7 bases, with 11 bases remaining between them. CDR3 size: 14 residues. Here the CDR3 reads CASSLEGIAQPQHF. CDR3 sequence (DNA): TGTGCCAGCAGCTTAGAGGGGATCGCACAGCCCCAGCATTTT.